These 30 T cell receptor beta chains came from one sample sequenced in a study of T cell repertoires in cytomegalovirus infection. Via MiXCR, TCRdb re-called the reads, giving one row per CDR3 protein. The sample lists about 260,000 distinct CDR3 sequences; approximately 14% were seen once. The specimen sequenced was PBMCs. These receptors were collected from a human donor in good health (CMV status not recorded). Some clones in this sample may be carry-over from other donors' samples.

The CDR3 here is CASTQVGWTGELFF. In nucleotides, the CDR3 is TGTGCCAGCACCCAGGTCGGGTGGACCGGGGAGCTGTTTTTT. The chain combines TRBV25-1 with TRBJ2-2; D call uncertain. The CDR3 is made up of 14 amino acids. V was cut by 7 bases and J by 5 bases, with 14 bases left in between. Germline V gene lookup returns CDR1 MGHDK and CDR2 SYGVNS.

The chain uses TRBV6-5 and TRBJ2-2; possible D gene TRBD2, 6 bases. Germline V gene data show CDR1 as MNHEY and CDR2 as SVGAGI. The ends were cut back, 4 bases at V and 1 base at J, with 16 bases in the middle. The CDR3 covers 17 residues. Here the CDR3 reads CASSLSGPRGNTGELFF. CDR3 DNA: TGTGCCAGCAGTTTGAGCGGGCCCCGAGGGAACACCGGGGAGCTGTTTTTT.

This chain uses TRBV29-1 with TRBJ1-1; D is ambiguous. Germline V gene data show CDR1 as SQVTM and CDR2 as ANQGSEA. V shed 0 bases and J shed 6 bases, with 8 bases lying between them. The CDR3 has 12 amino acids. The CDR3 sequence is CSVEDLGAEAFF. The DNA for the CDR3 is TGCAGCGTTGAAGATCTTGGGGCTGAAGCTTTCTTT. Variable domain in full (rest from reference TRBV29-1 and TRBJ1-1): SAVISQKPSRDICQRGTSLTIQCQVDSQVTMMFWYRQQPGQSLTLIATANQGSEATYESGFVIDKFPISRPNLTFSTLTVSNMSPEDSSIYLCSVEDLGAEAFFGQGTRLTVV.

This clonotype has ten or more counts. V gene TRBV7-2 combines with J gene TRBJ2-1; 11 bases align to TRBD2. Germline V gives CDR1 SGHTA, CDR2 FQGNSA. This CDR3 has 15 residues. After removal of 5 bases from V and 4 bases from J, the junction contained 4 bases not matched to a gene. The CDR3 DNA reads TGTGCCAGCAGCGTCGGGACTAGCGGTTACAATGAGCAGTTCTTC. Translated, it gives CASSVGTSGYNEQFF. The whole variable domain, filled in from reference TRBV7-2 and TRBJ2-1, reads GAGVSQSPSNKVTEKGKDVELRCDPISGHTALYWYRQSLGQGLEFLIYFQGNSAPDKSGLPSDRFSAERTGGSVSTLTIQRTQQEDSAVYLCASSVGTSGYNEQFFGPGTRLTVL.

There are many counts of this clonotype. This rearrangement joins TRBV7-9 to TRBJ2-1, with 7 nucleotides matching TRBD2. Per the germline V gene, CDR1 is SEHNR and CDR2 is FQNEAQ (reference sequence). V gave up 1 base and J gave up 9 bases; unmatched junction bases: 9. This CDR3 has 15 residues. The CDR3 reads CASSLGRDYGVEQFF. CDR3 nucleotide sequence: TGTGCCAGCAGCTTAGGTCGGGACTACGGGGTTGAGCAGTTCTTC.

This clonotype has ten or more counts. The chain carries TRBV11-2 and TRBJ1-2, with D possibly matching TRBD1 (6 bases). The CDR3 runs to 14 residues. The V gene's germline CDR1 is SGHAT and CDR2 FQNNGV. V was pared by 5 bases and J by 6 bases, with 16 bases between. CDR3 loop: CASSPPTGYDGYTF. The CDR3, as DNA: TGTGCCAGCAGCCCCCCGACAGGATACGATGGCTACACCTTC.

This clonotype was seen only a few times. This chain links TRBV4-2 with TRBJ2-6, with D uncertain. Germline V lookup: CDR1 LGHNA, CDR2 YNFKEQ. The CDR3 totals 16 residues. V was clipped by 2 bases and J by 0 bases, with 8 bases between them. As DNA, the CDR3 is TGTGCCAGCAGCCAAACCACAGCCTCTGGGGCCAACGTCCTGACTTTC. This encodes CASSQTTASGANVLTF.

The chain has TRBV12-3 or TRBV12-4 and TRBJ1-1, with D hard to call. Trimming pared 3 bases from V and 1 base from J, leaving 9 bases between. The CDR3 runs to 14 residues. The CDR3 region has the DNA TGTGCCAGCAGTTTTAGCCCAGGGAACACTGAAGCTTTCTTT. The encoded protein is CASSFSPGNTEAFF.

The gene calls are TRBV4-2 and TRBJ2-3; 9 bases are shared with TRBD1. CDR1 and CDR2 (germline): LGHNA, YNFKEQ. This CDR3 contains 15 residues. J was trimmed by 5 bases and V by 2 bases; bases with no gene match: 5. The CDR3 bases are TGTGCCAGCAGCCAACCGGGACAGGGAGAAGATACGCAGTATTTT. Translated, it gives CASSQPGQGEDTQYF.

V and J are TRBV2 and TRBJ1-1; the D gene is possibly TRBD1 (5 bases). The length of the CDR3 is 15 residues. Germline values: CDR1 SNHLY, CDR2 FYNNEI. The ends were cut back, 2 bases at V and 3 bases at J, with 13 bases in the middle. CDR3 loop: CASSENRQGHTEAFF. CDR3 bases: TGTGCCAGCAGTGAAAATCGGCAGGGTCACACTGAAGCTTTCTTT.

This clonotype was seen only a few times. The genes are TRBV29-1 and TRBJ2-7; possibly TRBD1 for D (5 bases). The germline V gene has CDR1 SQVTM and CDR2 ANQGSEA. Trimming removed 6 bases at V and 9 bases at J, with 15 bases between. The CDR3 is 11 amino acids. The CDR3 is CSVPSARGQYF. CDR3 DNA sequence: TGCAGCGTCCCCTCGGCTAGGGGGCAGTACTTC.

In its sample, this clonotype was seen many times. CDR3 protein: CASSFRLASGYNEQFF. The CDR3 nucleotides are TGTGCCAGCAGCTTCAGACTAGCGTCGGGTTACAATGAGCAGTTCTTC. V is TRBV5-6 and J is TRBJ2-1, with 8 bases identical to TRBD2. The CDR3 totals 16 residues. V was pared by 2 bases and J by 4 bases, with 8 bases of the junction left unmatched. Germline V gene sequence: CDR1 SGHDT, CDR2 YYEEEE.

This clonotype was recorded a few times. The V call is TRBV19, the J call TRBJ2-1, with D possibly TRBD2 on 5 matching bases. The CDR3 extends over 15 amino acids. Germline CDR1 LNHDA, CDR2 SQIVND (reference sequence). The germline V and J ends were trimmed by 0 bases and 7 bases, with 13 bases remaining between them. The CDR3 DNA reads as TGTGCCAGTAGTATAGATCGGGCCCCGGGAAATGAGCAGTTCTTC. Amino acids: CASSIDRAPGNEQFF. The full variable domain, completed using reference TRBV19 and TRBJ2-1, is DGGITQSPKYLFRKEGQNVTLSCEQNLNHDAMYWYRQDPGQGLRLIYYSQIVNDFQKGDIAEGYSVSREKKESFPLTVTSAQKNPTAFYLCASSIDRAPGNEQFFGPGTRLTVL.

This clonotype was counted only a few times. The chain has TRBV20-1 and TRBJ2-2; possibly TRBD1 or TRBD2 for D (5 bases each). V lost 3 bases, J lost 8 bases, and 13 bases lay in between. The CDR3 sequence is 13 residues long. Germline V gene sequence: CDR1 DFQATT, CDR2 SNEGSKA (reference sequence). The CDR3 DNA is TGCAGTGCTAGGAGTCACGGGGCAGGGGAGCTGTTTTTT. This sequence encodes CSARSHGAGELFF.

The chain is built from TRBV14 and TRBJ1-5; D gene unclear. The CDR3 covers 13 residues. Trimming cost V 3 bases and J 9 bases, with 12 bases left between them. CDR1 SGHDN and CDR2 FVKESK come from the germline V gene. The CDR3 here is CASSQDDGWPQHF. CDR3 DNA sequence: TGTGCCAGCAGCCAGGATGACGGCTGGCCCCAGCATTTT.

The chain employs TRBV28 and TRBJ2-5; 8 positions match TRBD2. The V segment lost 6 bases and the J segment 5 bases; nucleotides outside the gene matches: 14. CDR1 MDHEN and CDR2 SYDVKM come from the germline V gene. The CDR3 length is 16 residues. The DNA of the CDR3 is TGTGCCAGCAGCCATTCTCCGGGAGGGATTTGGGAGACCCAGTACTTC. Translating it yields CASSHSPGGIWETQYF.

CDR3 sequence (DNA): TGCAGTGCTAGAGACCGACAGGGGCGCGAGCAGTACTTC. This translates into CSARDRQGREQYF. This chain joins TRBV20-1 and TRBJ2-7, with TRBD1 matching over 8 bases. CDR1 and CDR2 (germline): DFQATT, SNEGSKA (reference sequence). The CDR3 length is 13 residues. With V trimmed by 0 bases and J by 6 bases, 4 bases remained unmatched.

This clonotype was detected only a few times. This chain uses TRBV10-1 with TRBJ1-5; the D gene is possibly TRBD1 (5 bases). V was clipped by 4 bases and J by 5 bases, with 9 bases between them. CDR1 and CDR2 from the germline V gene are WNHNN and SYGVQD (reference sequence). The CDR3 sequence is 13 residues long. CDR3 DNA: TGCGCCAGCAGTGTAGGGGTGGATCAGCCCCAGCATTTT. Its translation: CASSVGVDQPQHF.

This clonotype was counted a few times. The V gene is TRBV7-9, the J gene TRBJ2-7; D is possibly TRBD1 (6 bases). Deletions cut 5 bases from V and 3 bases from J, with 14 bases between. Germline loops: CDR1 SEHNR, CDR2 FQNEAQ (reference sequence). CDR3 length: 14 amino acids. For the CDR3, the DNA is TGTGCCAGCAGCACGCATTCACAGGGCTACGAGCAGTACTTC. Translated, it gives CASSTHSQGYEQYF.

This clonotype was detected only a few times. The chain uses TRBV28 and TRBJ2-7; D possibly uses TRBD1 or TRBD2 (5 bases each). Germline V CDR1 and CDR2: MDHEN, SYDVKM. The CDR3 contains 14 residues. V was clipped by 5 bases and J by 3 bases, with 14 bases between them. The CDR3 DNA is TGTGCCAGCAGTCCCCCGGGACCAATCTACGAGCAGTACTTC. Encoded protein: CASSPPGPIYEQYF.

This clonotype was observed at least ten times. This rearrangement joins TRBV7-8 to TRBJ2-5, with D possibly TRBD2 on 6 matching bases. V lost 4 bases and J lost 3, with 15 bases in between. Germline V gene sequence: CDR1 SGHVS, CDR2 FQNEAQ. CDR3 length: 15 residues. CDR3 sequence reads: CASSSSLLAEETQYF. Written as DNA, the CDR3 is TGTGCCAGCAGCTCCTCTTTGTTAGCGGAAGAGACCCAGTACTTC.

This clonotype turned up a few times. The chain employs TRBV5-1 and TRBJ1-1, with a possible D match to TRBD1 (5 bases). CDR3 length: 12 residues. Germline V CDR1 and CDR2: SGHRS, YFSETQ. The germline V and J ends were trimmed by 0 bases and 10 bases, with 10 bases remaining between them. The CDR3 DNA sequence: TGCGCCAGCAGCTTGGGTGAGGGGCGAGCTTTCTTT. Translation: CASSLGEGRAFF.

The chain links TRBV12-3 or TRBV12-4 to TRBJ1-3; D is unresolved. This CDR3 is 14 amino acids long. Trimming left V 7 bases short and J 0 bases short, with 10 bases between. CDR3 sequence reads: CASTHSTSGNTIYF. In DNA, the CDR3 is TGTGCCAGCACCCACAGTACCTCTGGAAACACCATATATTTT.

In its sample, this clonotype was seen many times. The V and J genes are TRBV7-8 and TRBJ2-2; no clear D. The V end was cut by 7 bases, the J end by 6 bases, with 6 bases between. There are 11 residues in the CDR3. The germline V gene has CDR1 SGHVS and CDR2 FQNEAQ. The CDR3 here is CASTTAGELFF. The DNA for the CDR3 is TGTGCCAGCACGACCGCCGGGGAGCTGTTTTTT.

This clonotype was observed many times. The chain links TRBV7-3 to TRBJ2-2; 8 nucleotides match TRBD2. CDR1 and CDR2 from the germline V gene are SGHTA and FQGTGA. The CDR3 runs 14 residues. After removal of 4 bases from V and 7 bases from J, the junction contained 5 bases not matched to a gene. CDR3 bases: TGTGCCAGCAGCTACGGACTAGCTGGCGGGGAGCTGTTTTTT. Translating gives CASSYGLAGGELFF.

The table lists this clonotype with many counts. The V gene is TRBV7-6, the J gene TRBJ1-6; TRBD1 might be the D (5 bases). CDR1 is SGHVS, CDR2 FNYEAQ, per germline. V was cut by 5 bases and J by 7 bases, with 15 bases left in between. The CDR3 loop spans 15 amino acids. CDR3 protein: CASSPLGQGNSPLHF. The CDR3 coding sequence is TGTGCCAGCAGCCCTCTCGGCCAGGGCAATTCACCCCTCCACTTT.

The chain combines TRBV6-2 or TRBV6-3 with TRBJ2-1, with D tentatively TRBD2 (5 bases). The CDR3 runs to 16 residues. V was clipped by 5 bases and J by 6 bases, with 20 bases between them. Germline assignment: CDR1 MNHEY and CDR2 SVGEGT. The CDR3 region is CASSLGLPSFSNEQFF. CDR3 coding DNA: TGTGCCAGCAGTCTTGGACTCCCCAGTTTTTCCAATGAGCAGTTCTTC.

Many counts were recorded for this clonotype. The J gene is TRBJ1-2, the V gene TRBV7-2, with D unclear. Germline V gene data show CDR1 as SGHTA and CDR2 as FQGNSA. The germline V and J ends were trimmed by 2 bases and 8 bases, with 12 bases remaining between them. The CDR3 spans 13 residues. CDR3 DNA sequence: TGTGCCAGCAGCTTAATTGGCGGGATAGGCTACACCTTC. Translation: CASSLIGGIGYTF.

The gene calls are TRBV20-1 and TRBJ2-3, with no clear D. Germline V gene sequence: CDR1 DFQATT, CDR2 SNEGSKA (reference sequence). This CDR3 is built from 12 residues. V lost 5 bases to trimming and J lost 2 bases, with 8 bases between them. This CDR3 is CSAPDHTDTQYF. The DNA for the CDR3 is TGCAGTGCTCCGGACCACACAGATACGCAGTATTTT.

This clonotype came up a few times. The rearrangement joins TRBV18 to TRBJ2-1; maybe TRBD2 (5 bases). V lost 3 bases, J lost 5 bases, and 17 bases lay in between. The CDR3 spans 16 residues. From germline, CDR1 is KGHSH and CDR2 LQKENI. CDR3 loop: CASSPRAGINNNEQFF. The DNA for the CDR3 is TGTGCCAGCTCACCGAGGGCCGGGATTAATAACAATGAGCAGTTCTTC.